This T cell receptor (beta chain) was observed in a study of blood T cell repertoires in COVID-19. The CDR3 runs 9 residues. The V gene's germline CDR1 is SGHRS and CDR2 YFSETQ. Original processing notes: Reference gene primer amplification in the assay estimated nucleated cell counts. Method: immunoSEQ multiplex PCR; TCRdb's copy keeps in-frame clones and lacks some. V, J and clone size derive from that table, while D and trimming were established from the DNA sequence. The sample carries hundreds of thousands of clones, around 84% recorded once. Details on this clone: Its ends do not fully match the called genes, so a read error is possible.

This chain links TRBV5-1 with TRBJ1-6, with 7 bases matching TRBD1. The sequence was obtained from a human donor in a cohort sampled during active COVID-19. Material: peripheral blood. This chain's CDR3 is CASSSGTAF. The CDR3 DNA follows: TGCGCCAGCAGCTCCGGGACAGCCTTT.